This T cell receptor beta chain is drawn from a study of shared clonotypes between healthy human individuals. In replicate PCRs of sorted subsets, approximately 210 ng DNA, approximately 32,000 T cell genomes, was used. Profiled with immunoSEQ multiplex PCR; TCRdb holds only in-frame clones, not every one. The sample includes 1.5 million to 2.5 million clones, about 94% seen only once; the top ten take roughly 1%. The germline V gene has CDR1 PRHDT and CDR2 FYEKMQ (reference sequence). The V segment lost 5 bases and the J segment 5 bases; nucleotides outside the gene matches: 5. The CDR3 is made up of 15 amino acids. Findings of the study overall: Researchers found naive subsets generally carried larger estimated richness than memory subsets.

This clone is a singleton in its sample. The antigen remains unidentified. CD8 cells regarded as naive lacked CD45RO, were positively chosen for CCR7, and omitted terminally differentiated effector memory CD45RA+ cells. This receptor was obtained from a man younger than 30 in good health. The material sequenced was naive CD8+ T cells sorted from blood. The rearrangement uses TRBV13 and TRBJ2-1; 11 positions agree with TRBD1. The CDR3 bases are TGTGCCAGCAGCGGACAGGGGGCGCTGGACAATGAGCAGTTCTTC. It translates to CASSGQGALDNEQFF.